The sequence of this T cell receptor (beta chain) was determined in a study of blood T cell repertoires in COVID-19. Generated by immunoSEQ multiplex PCR, the TCRdb table keeps only in-frame clones and is missing some. The data show roughly 250,000 clones, about 90% seen once. Individuals aged 18 to 89 years were recruited from roughly 22 US areas. Cohorts were determined from participant-reported clinical history. Two negative PCRs, clearance, or symptom resolution had been documented for recovered Cohort 3 donors. The CDR3 loop spans 15 amino acids. The ends lost 4 bases at V and 14 bases at J; junction bases unmatched: 14. The V gene's germline CDR1 is SGDLS and CDR2 YYNGEE.

The gene calls are TRBV9 and TRBJ2-1, with 11 positions matching TRBD2. Sequences were obtained from PBMCs or T cells enriched from blood (not recorded which). The source of this sequence is a woman between 18 and 30 years old who had recovered from COVID-19. The CDR3 loop reads CASSPSSGRAGDEFF. The CDR3 coding sequence is TGTGCCAGCAGCCCCAGTAGCGGGAGGGCCGGTGATGAGTTCTTC.